This TCR beta chain stems from a study of human T cells and chemical hapten exposure. Overall study context: Once 0.01% DPC had been applied to the upper back by patch test, readings were taken at 6 days. Predominantly women, the patients had alopecia areata, totalis or universalis. Study-level findings and limits: Expanded TCR counts at PT1 were positively correlated with the patch test score.

TCRdb re-derived calls from the RACE reads in MiXCR, one entry per CDR3 protein. Altogether more than 250,000 distinct CDR3 sequences are present, 7% to 10% being singletons, with the ten largest covering 2.3%. Germline V gives CDR1 SGHRS, CDR2 YFSETQ. The CDR3 contains 17 residues. J lost 4 bases, V lost 1 base, and 10 bases had no gene match. As concerns this clonotype: Its antigen remains unidentified.

Time point meaning: pre-sensitization, week 0. Treatment given: therapeutic diphenylcyclopropenone sensitization with weekly scalp DPC. This clonotype was obtained from a woman in her thirties or forties with alopecia areata. Some clones in this sample may be carry-over from other donors' samples. The chain combines TRBV5-1 with TRBJ2-3; 9 bases match TRBD1. Sequenced material: whole blood, taken in connection with sensitization to the hapten diphenylcyclopropenone (DPC). Written as DNA, the CDR3 is TGCGCCAGCAGCTTGTATTTAAGGACAGGGGTGCCAGATACGCAGTATTTT. This codes for CASSLYLRTGVPDTQYF.